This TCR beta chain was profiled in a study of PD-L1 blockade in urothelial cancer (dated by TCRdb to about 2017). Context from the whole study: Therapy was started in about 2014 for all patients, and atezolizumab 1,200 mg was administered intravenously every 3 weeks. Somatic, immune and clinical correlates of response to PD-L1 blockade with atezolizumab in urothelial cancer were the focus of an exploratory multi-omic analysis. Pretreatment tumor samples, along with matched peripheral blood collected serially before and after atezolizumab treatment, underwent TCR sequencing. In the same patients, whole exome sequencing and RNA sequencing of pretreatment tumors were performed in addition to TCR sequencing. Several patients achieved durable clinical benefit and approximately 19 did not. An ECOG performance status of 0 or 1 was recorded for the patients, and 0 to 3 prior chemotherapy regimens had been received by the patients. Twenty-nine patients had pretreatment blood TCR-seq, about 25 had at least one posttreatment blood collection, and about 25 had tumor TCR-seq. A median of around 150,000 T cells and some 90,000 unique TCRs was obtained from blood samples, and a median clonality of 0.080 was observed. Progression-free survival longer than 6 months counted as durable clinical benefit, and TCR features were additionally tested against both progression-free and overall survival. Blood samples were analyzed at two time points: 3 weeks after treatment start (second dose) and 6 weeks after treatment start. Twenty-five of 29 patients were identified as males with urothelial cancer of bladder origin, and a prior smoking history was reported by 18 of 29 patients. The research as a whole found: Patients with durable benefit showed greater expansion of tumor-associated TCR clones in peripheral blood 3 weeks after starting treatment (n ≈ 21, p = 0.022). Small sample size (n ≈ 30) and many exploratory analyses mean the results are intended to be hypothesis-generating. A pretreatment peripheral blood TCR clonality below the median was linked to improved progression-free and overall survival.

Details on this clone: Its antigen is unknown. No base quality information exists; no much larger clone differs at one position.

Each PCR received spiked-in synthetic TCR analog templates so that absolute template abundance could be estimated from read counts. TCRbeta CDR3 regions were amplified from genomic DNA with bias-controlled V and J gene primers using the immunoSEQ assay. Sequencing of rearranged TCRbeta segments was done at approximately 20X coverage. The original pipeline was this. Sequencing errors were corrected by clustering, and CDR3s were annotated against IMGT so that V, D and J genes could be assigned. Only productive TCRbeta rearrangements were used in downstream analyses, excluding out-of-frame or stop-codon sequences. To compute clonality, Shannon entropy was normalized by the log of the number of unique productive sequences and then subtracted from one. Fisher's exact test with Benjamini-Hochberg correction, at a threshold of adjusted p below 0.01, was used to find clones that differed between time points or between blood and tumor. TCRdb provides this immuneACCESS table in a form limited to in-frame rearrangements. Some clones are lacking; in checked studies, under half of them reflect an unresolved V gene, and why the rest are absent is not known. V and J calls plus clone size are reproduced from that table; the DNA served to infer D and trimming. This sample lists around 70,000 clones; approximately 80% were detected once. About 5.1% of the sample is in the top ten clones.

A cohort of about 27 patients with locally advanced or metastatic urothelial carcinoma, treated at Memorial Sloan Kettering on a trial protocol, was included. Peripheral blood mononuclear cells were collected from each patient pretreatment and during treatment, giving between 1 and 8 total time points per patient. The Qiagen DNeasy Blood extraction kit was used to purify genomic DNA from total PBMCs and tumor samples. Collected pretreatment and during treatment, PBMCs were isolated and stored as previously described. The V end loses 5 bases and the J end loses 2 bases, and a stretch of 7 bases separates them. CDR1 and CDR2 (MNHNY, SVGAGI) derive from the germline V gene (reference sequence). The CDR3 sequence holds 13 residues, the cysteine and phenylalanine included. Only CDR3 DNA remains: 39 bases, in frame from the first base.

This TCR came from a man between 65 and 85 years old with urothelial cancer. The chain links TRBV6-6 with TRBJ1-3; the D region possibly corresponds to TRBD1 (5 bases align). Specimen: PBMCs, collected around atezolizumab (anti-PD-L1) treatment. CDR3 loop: CASSGGTGNTIYF. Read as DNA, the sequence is TGTGCCAGCAGTGGGGGGACTGGAAACACCATATATTTT.